The present entry profiles one T cell receptor (beta chain) with its context. Antigen unknown. Data came from immunoSEQ multiplex PCR; TCRdb stores just in-frame clones and leaves some out. This sample carries 35,000 or so clones, around 85% of them seen once, and the ten largest clones take around 1.6%. This CDR3 is 12 amino acids long. The V end lost 5 bases, the J end lost 5 bases, and 9 bases lay between the germline ends. Germline V CDR1 and CDR2: KGHSH, LQKENI. This record belongs to a study of T cells in narcolepsy. General observations from the study: Autoreactive clonotypes reportedly recurred in blood of same and different patients, not controls. Comparing one patient's CSF and blood CD4+ clonotypes highlighted HCRT- and TRIB2-specific autoreactive clonotypes.

The sequencing input was CD45RA- memory CD4+ T cells from PBMCs. This chain connects TRBV18 to TRBJ2-5; no clear D gene. The clonotype originates from a human donor with narcolepsy. The CDR3 loop reads CASSNGQETQYF. In DNA, the CDR3 is TGTGCCAGCTCAAACGGGCAGGAGACCCAGTACTTC.